These T cell receptor beta chains were read from a single sample in a study of blood T cell repertoires in COVID-19. Profiled with immunoSEQ multiplex PCR; TCRdb holds only in-frame clones, not every one. Among approximately 280,000 clones listed, approximately 83% were seen once. Sequencing was done on a sample of peripheral blood. These TCRs come from a woman aged 70-85 years with acute or convalescent COVID-19. Each CDR3 is given with its conserved first and last residue. A D gene is named only where the DNA matches it firmly. The size field is filled for only some rows; it gives once, few, many or a size class.

V	J	size	D	DNA	CDR3
TRBV12-3/TRBV12-4	TRBJ2-5	.	.	TGTGCCAGCGTCGACGGGGGGCGGGAGACCCAGTACTTC	CASVDGGRETQYF
TRBV9	TRBJ1-1	.	TRBD1	TGTGCCAGCAGACCGGGACAGTTGAACACTGAAGCTTTCTTT	CASRPGQLNTEAFF
TRBV18	TRBJ1-1	.	.	TGTGCCAGCTCCTCCCAGGGCGCTGAAGCTTTCTTT	CASSSQGAEAFF
TRBV5-5	TRBJ1-2	.	.	TGTGCCAGCAGCCTATCCGCAGGCGTGGGGGGCTATGGCTACACCTTC	CASSLSAGVGGYGYTF
TRBV14	TRBJ1-1	few	TRBD1	TGTGCCAGCAGCAGGACAGGGGAGGGTACTGAAGCTTTCTTT	CASSRTGEGTEAFF
TRBV4-1	TRBJ2-5	.	.	TGCGCCAGCAGCCAGAATCCGGTTTGGAGCATTGAGACCCAGTACTTC	CASSQNPVWSIETQYF
TRBV2	TRBJ2-7	.	.	TGTGCCAGCCTCAGAATTTCAACATCCTCCGAGCAGTACTTC	CASLRISTSSEQYF
TRBV28	TRBJ2-2	.	TRBD1	TGTGCCAGCAGGTCGGGACAGGGTAACACCGGGGAGCTGTTTTTT	CASRSGQGNTGELFF
TRBV30	TRBJ1-1	.	.	TGTGCCTGGAGTCCCCGGGCGGGCGCTGAAGCTTTCTTT	CAWSPRAGAEAFF
TRBV6-5	TRBJ1-5	.	TRBD1	TGTGCCAGCCAGACAGGGGGCGGTCAGCCCCAGCATTTT	CASQTGGGQPQHF
TRBV5-1	TRBJ1-1	.	.	TGCGCCAGCAGCTTGGATCTGGTGAGGGAGACTGAAGCTTTCTTT	CASSLDLVRETEAFF
TRBV19	TRBJ2-7	.	TRBD2	TGTGCCAGTAACCGACTAGCGGGGCTGTACGAGCAGTACTTC	CASNRLAGLYEQYF
TRBV4-1	TRBJ2-5	.	TRBD1	TGCGCCAGCAGAAGACAGGGGACGGAGACCCAGTACTTC	CASRRQGTETQYF
TRBV2	TRBJ1-5	.	TRBD1	TGTGCCAGCAGTGAAGCCGGGACAGGGATCAATCAGCCCCAGCATTTT	CASSEAGTGINQPQHF
TRBV5-1	TRBJ2-5	.	TRBD2	TGCGCCAGCAGGCCAGCGGGGTCCGCGGGGGAGACCCAGTACTTC	CASRPAGSAGETQYF
TRBV4-1	TRBJ2-2	.	.	TGCGCCAGCAGCCAAGGGACCTGGGCGGGGACCGGGGAGCTGTTTTTT	CASSQGTWAGTGELFF
TRBV11-2	TRBJ2-7	.	.	TGTGCCAGCAGCTTAGGTGGACAGACTTACGAGCAGTACTTC	CASSLGGQTYEQYF
TRBV12-3/TRBV12-4	TRBJ1-2	.	.	TGTGCCAGCAGTTCGGGGTTTCTCTATGGCTACACCTTC	CASSSGFLYGYTF
TRBV10-3	TRBJ1-2	.	.	TGTGCCATCAGTGAAGAGACAGGTGCCTGGTTGGGCTACACCTTC	CAISEETGAWLGYTF
TRBV19	TRBJ2-5	once	.	TGTGCCAGTAGTCAAGGCCGAGCTGGGCAGACCCAGTACTTC	CASSQGRAGQTQYF
TRBV6-5	TRBJ1-2	.	.	TGTGCCAGCACCCCGAGCGGGTCGCAGGGCTACACCTTC	CASTPSGSQGYTF
TRBV2	TRBJ2-3	.	TRBD2	TGTGCCAGCGCCCGGGAGGCGGGGATTAGCACAGATACGCAGTATTTT	CASAREAGISTDTQYF
TRBV25-1	TRBJ1-1	.	.	TGTGCCAGCAGTCGTGGGGGAGGGAGGCACGCTTTCTTT	CASSRGGGRHAFF
TRBV7-9	TRBJ2-3	.	.	TGTGCCAGCAGCTCCGCGGTCTACACAGATACGCAGTATTTT	CASSSAVYTDTQYF
TRBV25-1	TRBJ1-2	.	TRBD1	TGTGCCAGCAGTCGACAGGGTCAAAAGGAATCGTTAGGTGGCTACACCTTC	CASSRQGQKESLGGYTF
TRBV29-1	TRBJ2-1	.	.	TGCAGCGTTGAGGGCGGGGATTTCTCCTACAATGAGCAGTTCTTC	CSVEGGDFSYNEQFF
TRBV24-1	TRBJ2-1	.	.	TGTGCCACCAGTGACGCGCGGTCTCCCATTTCCAATGAGCAGTTCTTC	CATSDARSPISNEQFF
TRBV27	TRBJ1-2	.	TRBD1	TGTGCCAGCAGTCCCAGGACCGGACAGGGGGTAGGTGGCTACACCTTC	CASSPRTGQGVGGYTF
TRBV19	TRBJ1-2	.	.	TGTGCCAGTAGTATAGATGAGGCGGGTGGCTACACCTTC	CASSIDEAGGYTF
TRBV6-5	TRBJ1-1	.	.	TGTGCCAGCAGCTTTTTTAACACTGAAGCTTTCTTT	CASSFFNTEAFF
TRBV5-5	TRBJ1-4	.	TRBD1	TGTGCCAGCAGCTTGGAGGGGGCGGCTGAAAAACTGTTTTTT	CASSLEGAAEKLFF
TRBV6-5	TRBJ1-4	once	.	TGTGCCAGCACGGGACACCGTAATGAAAAACTGTTTTTT	CASTGHRNEKLFF
TRBV6-5	TRBJ1-4	.	TRBD1	TGTGCCAGCACCCCGGGACAGCTTTGGGAAAAACTGTTTTTT	CASTPGQLWEKLFF
TRBV5-5	TRBJ1-6	.	.	TGTGCCAGCAGCCCGGGGAGCTATAATTCACCCCTCCACTTT	CASSPGSYNSPLHF
TRBV2	TRBJ2-7	.	.	TGTGCCAGCAGTGAGAGGGCTAACTCCTACGAGCAGTACTTC	CASSERANSYEQYF
TRBV3-1/TRBV3-2	TRBJ2-6	.	.	TGTGCCAGCACCCGTAGGGGGGGCTCTGGGGCCAACGTCCTGACTTTC	CASTRRGGSGANVLTF